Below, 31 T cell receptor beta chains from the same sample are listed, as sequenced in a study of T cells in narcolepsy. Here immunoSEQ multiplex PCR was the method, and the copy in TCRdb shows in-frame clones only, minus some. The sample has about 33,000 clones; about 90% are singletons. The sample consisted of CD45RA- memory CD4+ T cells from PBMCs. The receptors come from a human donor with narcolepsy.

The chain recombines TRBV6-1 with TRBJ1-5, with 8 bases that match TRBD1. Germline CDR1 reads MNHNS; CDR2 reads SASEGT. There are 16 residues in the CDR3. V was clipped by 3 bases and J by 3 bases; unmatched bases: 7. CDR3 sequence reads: CASSEWTGKTNQPQHF. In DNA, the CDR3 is TGTGCCAGCAGTGAGTGGACAGGGAAGACCAATCAGCCCCAGCATTTT.

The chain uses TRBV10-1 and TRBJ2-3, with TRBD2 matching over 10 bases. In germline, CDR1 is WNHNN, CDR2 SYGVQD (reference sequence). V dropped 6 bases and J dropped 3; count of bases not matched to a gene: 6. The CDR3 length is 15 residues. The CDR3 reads CASRPSGSQTDTQYF. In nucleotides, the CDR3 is TGCGCCAGCAGGCCTAGCGGGAGTCAGACAGATACGCAGTATTTT.

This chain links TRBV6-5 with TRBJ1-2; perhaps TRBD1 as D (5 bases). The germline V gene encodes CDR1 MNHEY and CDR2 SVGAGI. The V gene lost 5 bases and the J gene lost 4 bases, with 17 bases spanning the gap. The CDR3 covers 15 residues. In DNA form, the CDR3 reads TGTGCCAGCAGTATGCGTCAGGGAGACGGCTATGGCTACACCTTC. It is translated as CASSMRQGDGYGYTF.

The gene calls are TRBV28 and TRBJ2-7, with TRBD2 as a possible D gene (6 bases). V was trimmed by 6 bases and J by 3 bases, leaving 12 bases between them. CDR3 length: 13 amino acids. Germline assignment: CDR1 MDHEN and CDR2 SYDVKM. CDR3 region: CASSLSGGYEQYF. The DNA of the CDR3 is TGTGCCAGCAGCCTGTCCGGGGGCTACGAGCAGTACTTC.

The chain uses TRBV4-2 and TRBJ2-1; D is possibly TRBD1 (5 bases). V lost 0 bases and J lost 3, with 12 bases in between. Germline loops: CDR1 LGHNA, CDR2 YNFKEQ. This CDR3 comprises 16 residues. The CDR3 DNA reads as TGTGCCAGCAGCCAAGATAGGGCTAGGGGCTACAATGAGCAGTTCTTC. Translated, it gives CASSQDRARGYNEQFF.

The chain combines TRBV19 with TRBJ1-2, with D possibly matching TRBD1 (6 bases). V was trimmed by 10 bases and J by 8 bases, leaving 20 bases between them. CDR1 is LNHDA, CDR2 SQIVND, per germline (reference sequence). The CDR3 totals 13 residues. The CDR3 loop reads CATEGQGWGGYTF. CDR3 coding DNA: TGTGCCACCGAGGGCCAGGGGTGGGGCGGCTACACCTTC.

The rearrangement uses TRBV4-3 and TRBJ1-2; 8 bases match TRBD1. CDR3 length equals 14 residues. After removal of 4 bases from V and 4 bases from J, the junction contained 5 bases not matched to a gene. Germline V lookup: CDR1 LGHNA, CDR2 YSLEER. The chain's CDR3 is CASSPRTGTYGYTF. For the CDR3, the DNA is TGCGCCAGCAGCCCGCGGACAGGGACCTATGGCTACACCTTC.

The DNA for the CDR3 is TGCGCCAGCAGCTTTTTGCCGGGACAGGGTAATCAGCCCCAGCATTTT. The encoded protein is CASSFLPGQGNQPQHF. The V and J genes are TRBV4-1 and TRBJ1-5, with 9 bases identical to TRBD1. V lost 5 bases, J lost 4 bases, and 9 bases stayed unmatched. Germline V CDR1 and CDR2: MGHRA, YSYEKL. The CDR3 is 16 residues long.

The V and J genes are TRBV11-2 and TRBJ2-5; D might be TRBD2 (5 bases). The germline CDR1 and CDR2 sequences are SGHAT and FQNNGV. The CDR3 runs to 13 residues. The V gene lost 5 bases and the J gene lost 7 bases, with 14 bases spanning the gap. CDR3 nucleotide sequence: TGTGCCAGCAGCCCCCACGGGGTTCGGACCCAGTACTTC. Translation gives CASSPHGVRTQYF.

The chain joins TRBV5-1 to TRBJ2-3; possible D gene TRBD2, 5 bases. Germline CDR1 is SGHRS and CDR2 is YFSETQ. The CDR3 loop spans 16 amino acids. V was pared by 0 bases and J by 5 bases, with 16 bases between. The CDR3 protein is CASSLVFGLAEDTQYF. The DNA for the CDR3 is TGCGCCAGCAGCTTGGTTTTTGGGCTAGCTGAAGATACGCAGTATTTT.

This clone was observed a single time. Here the CDR3 reads CASSQQGAYEQYF. The CDR3 nucleotides read TGCGCCAGCAGCCAGCAAGGAGCCTACGAGCAGTACTTC. The rearrangement links TRBV4-1 to TRBJ2-5; no definite D call. The tail of the sequence fits TRBJ2-7 better, so the J call may be wrong. Germline CDR1 and CDR2: MGHRA and YSYEKL. This CDR3 contains 13 residues.

The CDR3 protein is CASSPLYRENQPQHF. The CDR3 region has the DNA TGTGCCAGCAGCCCCCTTTACAGGGAAAATCAGCCCCAGCATTTT. The gene calls are TRBV6-6 and TRBJ1-5; TRBD1 is a possible D gene (6 bases). Germline CDR1 reads MNHNY; CDR2 reads SVGAGI (reference sequence). CDR3 length: 15 residues. V was clipped by 6 bases and J by 4 bases, with 16 bases between them.

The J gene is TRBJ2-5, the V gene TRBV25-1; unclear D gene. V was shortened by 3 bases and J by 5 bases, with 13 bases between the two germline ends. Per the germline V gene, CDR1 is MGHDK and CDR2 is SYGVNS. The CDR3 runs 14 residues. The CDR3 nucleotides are TGTGCCAGCAGTGAGTCCCTCGGGTGGGAGACCCAGTACTTC. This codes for CASSESLGWETQYF.

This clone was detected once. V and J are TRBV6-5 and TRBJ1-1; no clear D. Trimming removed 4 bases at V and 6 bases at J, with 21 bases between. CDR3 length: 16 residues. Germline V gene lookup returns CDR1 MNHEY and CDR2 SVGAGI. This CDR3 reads CASSSVRSGKLAEAFF. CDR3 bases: TGTGCCAGCAGTTCGGTTCGATCGGGGAAGCTGGCTGAAGCTTTCTTT.

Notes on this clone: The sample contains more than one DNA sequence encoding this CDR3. CDR3 protein: CASSLAAGAGSYNEQFF. In DNA form, the CDR3 reads TGTGCCAGCAGCCTAGCTGCAGGGGCGGGCTCCTACAATGAGCAGTTCTTC. The chain employs TRBV5-4 and TRBJ2-1; tentative D call: TRBD1 (6 bases). CDR1 and CDR2 from the germline V gene are SGHNT and YYREEE (reference sequence). The CDR3 totals 17 residues. V was cut by 4 bases and J by 0 bases, with 17 bases left in between.

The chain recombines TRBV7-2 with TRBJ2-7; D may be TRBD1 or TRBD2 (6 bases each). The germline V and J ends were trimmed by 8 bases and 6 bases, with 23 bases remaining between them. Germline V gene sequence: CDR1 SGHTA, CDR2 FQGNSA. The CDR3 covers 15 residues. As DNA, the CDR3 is TGTGCCAGCTCAGGGAGGCCGACCAGGGGAGGCGAGCAGTACTTC. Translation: CASSGRPTRGGEQYF.

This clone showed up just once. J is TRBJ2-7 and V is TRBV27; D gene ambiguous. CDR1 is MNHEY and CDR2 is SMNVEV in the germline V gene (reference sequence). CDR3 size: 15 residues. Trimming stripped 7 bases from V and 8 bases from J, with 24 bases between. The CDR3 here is CASIRHVPLQKKQYF. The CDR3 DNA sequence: TGTGCCAGCATTCGACATGTCCCCCTTCAGAAGAAGCAGTACTTC.

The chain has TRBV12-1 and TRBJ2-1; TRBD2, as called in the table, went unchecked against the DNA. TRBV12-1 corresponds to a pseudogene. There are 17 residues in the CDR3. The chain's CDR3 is CASSFHPSGRVYNEQFF. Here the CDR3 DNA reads TGTGCCAGCAGCTTTCACCCTAGCGGGAGGGTTTACAATGAGCAGTTCTTC.

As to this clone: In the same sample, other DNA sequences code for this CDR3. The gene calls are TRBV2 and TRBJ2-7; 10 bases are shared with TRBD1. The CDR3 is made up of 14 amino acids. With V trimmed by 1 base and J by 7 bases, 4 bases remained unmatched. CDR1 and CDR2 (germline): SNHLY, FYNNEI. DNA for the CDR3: TGTGCCAGCAGTGAAGGGACAGGGGGTGGAGAGCAGTACTTC. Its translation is CASSEGTGGGEQYF.

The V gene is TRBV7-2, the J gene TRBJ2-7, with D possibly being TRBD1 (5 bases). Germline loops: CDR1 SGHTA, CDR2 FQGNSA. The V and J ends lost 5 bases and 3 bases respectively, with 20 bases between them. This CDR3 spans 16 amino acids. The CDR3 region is CASSGQGKGSYYEQYF. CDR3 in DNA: TGTGCCAGCAGCGGTCAGGGAAAGGGATCTTACTACGAGCAGTACTTC. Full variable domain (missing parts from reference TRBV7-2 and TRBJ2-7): GAGVSQSPSNKVTEKGKDVELRCDPISGHTALYWYRQSLGQGLEFLIYFQGNSAPDKSGLPSDRFSAERTGGSVSTLTIQRTQQEDSAVYLCASSGQGKGSYYEQYFGPGTRLTVT.

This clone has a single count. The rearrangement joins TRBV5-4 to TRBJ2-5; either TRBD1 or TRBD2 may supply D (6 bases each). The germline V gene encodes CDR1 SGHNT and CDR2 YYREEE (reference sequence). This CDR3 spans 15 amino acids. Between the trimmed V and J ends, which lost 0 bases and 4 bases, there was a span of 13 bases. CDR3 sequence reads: CASSLDSGGSETQYF. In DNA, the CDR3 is TGTGCCAGCAGCTTGGATTCCGGGGGCTCAGAGACCCAGTACTTC.

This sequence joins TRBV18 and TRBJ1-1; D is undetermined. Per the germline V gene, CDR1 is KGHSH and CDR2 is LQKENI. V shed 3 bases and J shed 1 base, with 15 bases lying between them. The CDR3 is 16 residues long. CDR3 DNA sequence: TGTGCCAGCTCACCCTACTCCTTGGACGGGAACACTGAAGCTTTCTTT. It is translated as CASSPYSLDGNTEAFF. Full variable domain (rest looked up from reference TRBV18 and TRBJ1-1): NAGVMQNPRHLVRRRGQEARLRCSPMKGHSHVYWYRQLPEEGLKFMVYLQKENIIDESGMPKERFSAEFPKEGPSILRIQQVVRGDSAAYFCASSPYSLDGNTEAFFGQGTRLTVV.

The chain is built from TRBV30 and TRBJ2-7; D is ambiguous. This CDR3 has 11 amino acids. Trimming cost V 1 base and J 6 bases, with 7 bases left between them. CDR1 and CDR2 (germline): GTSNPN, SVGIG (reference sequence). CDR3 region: CAWSAPREQYF. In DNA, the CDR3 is TGTGCCTGGAGTGCCCCCCGCGAGCAGTACTTC.

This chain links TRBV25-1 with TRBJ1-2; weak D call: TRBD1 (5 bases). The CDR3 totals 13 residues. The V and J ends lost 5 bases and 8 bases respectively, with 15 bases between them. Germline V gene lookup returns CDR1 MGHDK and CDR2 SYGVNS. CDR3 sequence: CASSKAGIGGYTF. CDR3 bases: TGTGCCAGCAGTAAGGCAGGGATTGGCGGCTACACCTTC.

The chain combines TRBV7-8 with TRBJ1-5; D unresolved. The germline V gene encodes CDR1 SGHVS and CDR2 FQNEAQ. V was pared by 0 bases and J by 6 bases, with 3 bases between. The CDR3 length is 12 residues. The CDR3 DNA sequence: TGTGCCAGCAGCTTAGCGGGTCAGCCCCAGCATTTT. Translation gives CASSLAGQPQHF.

The DNA for the CDR3 is TGTGCCAGCAGCTCGGGACACCTCTACGAGCAGTACTTC. This encodes CASSSGHLYEQYF. This sequence joins TRBV5-4 and TRBJ2-7, with D possibly TRBD1 on 6 matching bases. CDR1 and CDR2 from the germline V gene are SGHNT and YYREEE (reference sequence). Trimming shortened V by 3 bases and J by 3 bases, and 10 bases separated the two germline ends. The CDR3 has 13 residues.

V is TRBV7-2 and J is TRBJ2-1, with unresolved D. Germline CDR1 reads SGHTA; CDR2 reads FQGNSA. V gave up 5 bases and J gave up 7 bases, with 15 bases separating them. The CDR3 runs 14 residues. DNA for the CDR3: TGTGCCAGCAGCCGCGGCAGTACTAATAATGAGCAGTTCTTC. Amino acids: CASSRGSTNNEQFF.

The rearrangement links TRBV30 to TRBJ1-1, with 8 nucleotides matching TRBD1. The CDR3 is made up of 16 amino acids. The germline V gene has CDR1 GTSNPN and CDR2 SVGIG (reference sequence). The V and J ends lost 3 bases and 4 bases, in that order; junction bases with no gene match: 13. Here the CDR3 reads CAWRVGQGLGSTEAFF. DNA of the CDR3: TGTGCCTGGAGGGTAGGACAGGGCCTGGGAAGCACTGAAGCTTTCTTT.

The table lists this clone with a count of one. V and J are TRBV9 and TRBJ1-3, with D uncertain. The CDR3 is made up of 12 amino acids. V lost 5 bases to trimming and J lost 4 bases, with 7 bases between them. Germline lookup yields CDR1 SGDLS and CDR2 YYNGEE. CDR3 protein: CASRGSGNTIYF. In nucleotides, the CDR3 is TGTGCCAGCAGAGGTTCGGGAAACACCATATATTTT.

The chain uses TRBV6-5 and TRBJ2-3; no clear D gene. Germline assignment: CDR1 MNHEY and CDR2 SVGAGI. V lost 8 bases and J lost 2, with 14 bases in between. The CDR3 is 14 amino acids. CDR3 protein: CASQLSLSTDTQYF. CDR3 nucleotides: TGTGCCAGCCAGTTATCCCTGTCCACAGATACGCAGTATTTT.

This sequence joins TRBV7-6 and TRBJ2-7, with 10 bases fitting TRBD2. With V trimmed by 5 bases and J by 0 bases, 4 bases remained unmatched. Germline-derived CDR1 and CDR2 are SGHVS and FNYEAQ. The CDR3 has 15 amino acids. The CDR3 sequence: CASSGTSGASYEQYF. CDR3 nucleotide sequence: TGTGCCAGCAGCGGTACTAGCGGGGCCTCCTACGAGCAGTACTTC.